This TCR beta chain appears in the sequencing data of a study of naive and memory T cell subsets. General study points: This RNA-based method may be sensitive to activation-related transcript changes.

TCR cDNA received a 3' ligated oligonucleotide that carried a UMI. Whole blood, roughly 2.6 ml, came from adult healthy volunteers. Reverse transcription used DNase-treated unsorted total RNA, aiming for roughly 1 to 1000 ng. This clonotype showed up just a few times. Its target is not known. Ligated cDNA underwent four rounds of PCR with nested alpha and beta constant region primers and SP2. Blood and skin TCR RNA was reverse transcribed with alpha and beta constant primers. TCRdb used MiXCR to reprocess the 5' RACE reads, holding one entry per CDR3 protein. The data contain about 62,000 distinct CDR3 sequences, roughly 8.1% of them singletons. Germline CDR1 and CDR2: MGHRA and YSYEKL. The CDR3 consists of 15 residues. Trimming pared 2 bases from V and 2 bases from J, leaving 10 bases between.

The chain links TRBV4-1 to TRBJ2-4, with D possibly matching TRBD2 (6 bases). The sequence was obtained from a female donor in good health. CDR3 sequence reads: CASSQFTSPKNIQYF. Written as DNA, the CDR3 is TGCGCCAGCAGCCAATTCACTAGCCCCAAAAACATTCAGTACTTC.